Here is one TCR beta chain with its context. This entry is derived from a study of T-cell reconstitution after alpha-beta-depleted transplantation in children. Preparing the TCRbeta library involved the use of unique molecular identifiers. From the PCR reads, TCRdb called clonotypes with MiXCR, one entry per CDR3 protein. The data show 500,000 or so distinct CDR3 sequences, around a third seen once. CDR1 and CDR2 (germline): MNHEY, SVGAGI. V lost 0 bases and J lost 12, with 15 bases in between. The CDR3 covers 14 residues. Sequenced material: PBMCs from the stem cell graft donor, taken from the stem cell graft. This clonotype was sampled from a human donor who donated a stem cell graft to a child with aplastic anemia. The J gene is TRBJ2-4, the V gene TRBV6-5; weak D call: TRBD1 (6 bases). CDR3 sequence: CASSYSFRGYSQYF. The CDR3 DNA follows: TGTGCCAGCAGTTACTCGTTCAGGGGATACAGTCAGTACTTC.